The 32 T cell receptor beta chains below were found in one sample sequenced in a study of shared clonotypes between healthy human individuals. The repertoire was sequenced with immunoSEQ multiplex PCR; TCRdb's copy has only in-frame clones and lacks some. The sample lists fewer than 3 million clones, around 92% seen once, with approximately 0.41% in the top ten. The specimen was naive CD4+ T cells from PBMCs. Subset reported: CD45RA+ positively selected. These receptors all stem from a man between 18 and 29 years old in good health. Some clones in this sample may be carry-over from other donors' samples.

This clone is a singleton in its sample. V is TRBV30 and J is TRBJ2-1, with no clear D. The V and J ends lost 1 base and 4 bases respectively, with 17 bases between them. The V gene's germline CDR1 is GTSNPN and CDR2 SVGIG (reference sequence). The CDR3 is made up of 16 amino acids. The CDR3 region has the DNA TGTGCCTGGAGTGCCCCCGGCCTGGGTCGATACAATGAGCAGTTCTTC. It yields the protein CAWSAPGLGRYNEQFF.

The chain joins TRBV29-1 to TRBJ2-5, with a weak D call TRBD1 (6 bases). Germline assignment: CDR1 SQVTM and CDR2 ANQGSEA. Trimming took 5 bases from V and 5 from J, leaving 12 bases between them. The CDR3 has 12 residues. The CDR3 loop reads CSVLSGDETQYF. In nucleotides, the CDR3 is TGCAGCGTTCTTTCAGGGGATGAGACCCAGTACTTC.

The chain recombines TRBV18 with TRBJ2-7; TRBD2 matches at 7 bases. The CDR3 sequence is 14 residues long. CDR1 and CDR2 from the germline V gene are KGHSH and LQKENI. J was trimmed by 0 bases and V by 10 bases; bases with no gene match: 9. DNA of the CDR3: TGTGCCACCCACCCGTCGGGGGGCTCCTACGAGCAGTACTTC. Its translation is CATHPSGGSYEQYF.

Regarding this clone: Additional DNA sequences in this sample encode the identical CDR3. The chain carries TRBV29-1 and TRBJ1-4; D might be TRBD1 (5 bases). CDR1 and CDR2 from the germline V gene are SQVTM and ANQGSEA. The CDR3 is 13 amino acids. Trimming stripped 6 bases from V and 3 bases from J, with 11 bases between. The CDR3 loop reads CSVSGRANEKLFF. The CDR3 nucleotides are TGCAGCGTATCAGGGAGGGCTAATGAAAAACTGTTTTTT.

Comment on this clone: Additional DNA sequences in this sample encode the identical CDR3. The CDR3: CASSSPGTGSYEQYF. CDR3 nucleotides: TGTGCCAGCAGTTCCCCCGGGACAGGTTCCTACGAGCAGTACTTC. The chain combines TRBV28 with TRBJ2-7; 8 positions match TRBD1. The germline CDR1 and CDR2 sequences are MDHEN and SYDVKM. CDR3 length: 15 amino acids. The V gene end was trimmed by 4 bases and the J gene end by 1 base; junction bases not matched to a gene: 6.

CDR3 coding DNA: TGCAGCGTAGGTGCCCGGAGACAAAATGAGCAGTTCTTC. Translated, it gives CSVGARRQNEQFF. This chain links TRBV29-1 with TRBJ2-1; D uncertain. Looked up from germline, CDR1 is SQVTM and CDR2 is ANQGSEA. The CDR3 has 13 amino acids. V was trimmed by 6 bases and J by 7 bases, leaving 16 bases between them.

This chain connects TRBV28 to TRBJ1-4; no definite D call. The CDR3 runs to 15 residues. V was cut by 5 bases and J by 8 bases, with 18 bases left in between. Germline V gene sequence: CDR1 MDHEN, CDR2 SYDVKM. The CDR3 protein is CASSPLVGGGEKLFF. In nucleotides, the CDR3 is TGTGCCAGCAGTCCCCTCGTGGGTGGAGGGGAAAAACTGTTTTTT.

Here the CDR3 reads CASSLGVAAAYEQYF. As DNA, the CDR3 is TGTGCCAGCAGCTTAGGGGTAGCCGCAGCCTACGAGCAGTACTTC. This sequence joins TRBV7-2 and TRBJ2-7; D is undetermined. This CDR3 is built from 15 residues. With 1 base removed from V and 2 bases from J, the gap between germline ends came to 12 bases. Germline V gene lookup returns CDR1 SGHTA and CDR2 FQGNSA.

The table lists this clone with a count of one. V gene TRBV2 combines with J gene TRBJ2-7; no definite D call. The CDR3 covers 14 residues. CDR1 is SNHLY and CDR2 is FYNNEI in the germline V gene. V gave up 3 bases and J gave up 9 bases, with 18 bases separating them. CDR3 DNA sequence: TGTGCCAGCAGTGACGTTACAGTCCTTTCCGGGCAGTACTTC. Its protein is CASSDVTVLSGQYF.

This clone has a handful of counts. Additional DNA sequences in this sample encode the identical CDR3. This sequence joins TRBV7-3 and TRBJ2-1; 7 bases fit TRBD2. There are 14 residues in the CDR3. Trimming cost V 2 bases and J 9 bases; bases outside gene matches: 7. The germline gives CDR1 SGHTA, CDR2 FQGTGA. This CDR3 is CASSLRGRGGEQFF. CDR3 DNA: TGTGCCAGCAGCTTACGCGGGAGAGGCGGTGAGCAGTTCTTC.

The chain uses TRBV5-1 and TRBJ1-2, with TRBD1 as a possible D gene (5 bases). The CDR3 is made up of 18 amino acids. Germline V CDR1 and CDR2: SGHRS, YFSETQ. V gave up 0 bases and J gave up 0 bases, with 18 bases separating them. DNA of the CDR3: TGCGCCAGCAGCTTGGAGTTGGGACCGCCGGATTCTAACTATGGCTACACCTTC. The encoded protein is CASSLELGPPDSNYGYTF.

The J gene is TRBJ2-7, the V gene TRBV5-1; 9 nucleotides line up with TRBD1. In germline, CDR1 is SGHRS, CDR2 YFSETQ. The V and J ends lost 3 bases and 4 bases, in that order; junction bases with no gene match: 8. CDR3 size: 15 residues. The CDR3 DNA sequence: TGCGCCAGCAGCTGGACCGGGACAGGGAGATACGAGCAGTACTTC. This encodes CASSWTGTGRYEQYF.

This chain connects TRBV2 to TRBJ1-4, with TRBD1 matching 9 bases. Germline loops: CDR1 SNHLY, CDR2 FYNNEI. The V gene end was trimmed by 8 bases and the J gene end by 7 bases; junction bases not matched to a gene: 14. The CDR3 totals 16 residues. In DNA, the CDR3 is TGTGCCAGCTCCACCTCAGGGACAGGGCTGAGTGAAAAACTGTTTTTT. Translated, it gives CASSTSGTGLSEKLFF.

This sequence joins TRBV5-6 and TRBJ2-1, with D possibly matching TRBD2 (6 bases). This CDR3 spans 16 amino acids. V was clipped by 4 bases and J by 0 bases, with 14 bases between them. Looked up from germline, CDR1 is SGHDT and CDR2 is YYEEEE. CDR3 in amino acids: CASSPVQGGSYNEQFF. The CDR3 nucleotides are TGTGCCAGCAGCCCCGTTCAGGGAGGCTCCTACAATGAGCAGTTCTTC.

In DNA form, the CDR3 reads TGTGCCAGCAGTTTCGGGTTCGAGCAGTACTTC. The encoded protein is CASSFGFEQYF. V usage is TRBV28 and J usage is TRBJ2-7, with D unresolved. V was shortened by 3 bases and J by 6 bases, with 6 bases between the two germline ends. Per germline, CDR1 MDHEN and CDR2 SYDVKM. The CDR3 has 11 residues.

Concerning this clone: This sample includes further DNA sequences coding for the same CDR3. The CDR3 DNA reads as TGTGCCAGCAGCTTCCGCAGCCAGCCCCAGCATTTT. As protein: CASSFRSQPQHF. This chain joins TRBV5-6 and TRBJ1-5, with D hard to call. This CDR3 is built from 12 residues. From germline, CDR1 is SGHDT and CDR2 YYEEEE. V lost 2 bases and J 7 bases, leaving 7 bases between the germline ends.

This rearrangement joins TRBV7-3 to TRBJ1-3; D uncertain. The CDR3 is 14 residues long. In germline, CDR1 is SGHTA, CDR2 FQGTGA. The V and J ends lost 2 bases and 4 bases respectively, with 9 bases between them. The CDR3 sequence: CASSLLPVGNTIYF. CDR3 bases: TGTGCCAGCAGCTTATTGCCCGTAGGAAACACCATATATTTT.

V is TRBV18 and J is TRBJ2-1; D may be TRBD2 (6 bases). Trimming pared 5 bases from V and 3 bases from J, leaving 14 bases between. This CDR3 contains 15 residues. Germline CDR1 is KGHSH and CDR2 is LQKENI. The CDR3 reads CASSKTGDRYNEQFF. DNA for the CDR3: TGTGCCAGCTCAAAAACGGGAGATCGCTACAATGAGCAGTTCTTC. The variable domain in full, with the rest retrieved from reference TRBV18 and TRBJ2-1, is NAGVMQNPRHLVRRRGQEARLRCSPMKGHSHVYWYRQLPEEGLKFMVYLQKENIIDESGMPKERFSAEFPKEGPSILRIQQVVRGDSAAYFCASSKTGDRYNEQFFGPGTRLTVL.

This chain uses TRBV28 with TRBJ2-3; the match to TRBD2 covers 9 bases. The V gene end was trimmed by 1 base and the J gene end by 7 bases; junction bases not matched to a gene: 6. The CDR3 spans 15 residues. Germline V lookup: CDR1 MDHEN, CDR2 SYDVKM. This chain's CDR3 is CASSLLAGGPNTQYF. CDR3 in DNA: TGTGCCAGCAGTTTATTGGCGGGAGGGCCAAATACGCAGTATTTT.

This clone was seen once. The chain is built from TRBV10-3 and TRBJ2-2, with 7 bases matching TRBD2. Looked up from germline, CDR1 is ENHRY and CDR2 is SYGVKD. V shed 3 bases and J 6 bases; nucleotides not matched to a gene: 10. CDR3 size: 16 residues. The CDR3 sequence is CAISDSGGSGSGELFF. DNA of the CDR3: TGTGCCATCAGTGATTCTGGCGGGAGCGGGTCCGGGGAGCTGTTTTTT.

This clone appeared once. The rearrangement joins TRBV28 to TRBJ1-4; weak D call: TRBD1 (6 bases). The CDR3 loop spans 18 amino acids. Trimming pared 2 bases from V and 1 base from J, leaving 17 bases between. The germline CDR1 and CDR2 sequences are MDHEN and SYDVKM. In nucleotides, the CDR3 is TGTGCCAGCAGTTTACGGCGGACAGATCTGGTAACTAATGAAAAACTGTTTTTT. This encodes CASSLRRTDLVTNEKLFF. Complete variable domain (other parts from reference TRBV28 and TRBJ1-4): DVKVTQSSRYLVKRTGEKVFLECVQDMDHENMFWYRQDPGLGLRLIYFSYDVKMKEKGDIPEGYSVSREKKERFSLILESASTNQTSMYLCASSLRRTDLVTNEKLFFGSGTQLSVL.

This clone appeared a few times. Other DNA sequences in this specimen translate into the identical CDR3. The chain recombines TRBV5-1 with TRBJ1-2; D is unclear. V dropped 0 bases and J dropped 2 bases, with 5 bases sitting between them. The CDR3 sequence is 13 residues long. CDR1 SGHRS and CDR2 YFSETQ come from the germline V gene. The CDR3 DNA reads TGCGCCAGCAGCTTGGACAGCAACTATGGCTACACCTTC. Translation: CASSLDSNYGYTF.

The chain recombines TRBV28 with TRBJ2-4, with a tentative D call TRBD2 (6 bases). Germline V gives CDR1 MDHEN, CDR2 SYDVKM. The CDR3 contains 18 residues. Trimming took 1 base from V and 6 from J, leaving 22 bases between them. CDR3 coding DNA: TGTGCCAGCAGTTTATTTTTTTCACCCCGGGGGTCGGCAAACATTCAGTACTTC. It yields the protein CASSLFFSPRGSANIQYF.

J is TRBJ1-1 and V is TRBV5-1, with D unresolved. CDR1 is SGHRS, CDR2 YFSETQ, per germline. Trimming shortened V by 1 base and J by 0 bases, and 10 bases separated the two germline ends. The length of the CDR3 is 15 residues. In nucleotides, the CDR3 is TGCGCCAGCAGCTTGTGGGGTAGTTTGAACACTGAAGCTTTCTTT. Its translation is CASSLWGSLNTEAFF.

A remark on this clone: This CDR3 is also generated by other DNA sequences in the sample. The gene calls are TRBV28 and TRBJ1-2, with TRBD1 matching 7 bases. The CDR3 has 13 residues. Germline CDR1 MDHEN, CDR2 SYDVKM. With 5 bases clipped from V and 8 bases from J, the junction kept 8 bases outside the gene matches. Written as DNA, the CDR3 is TGTGCCAGCAGTCTCAACAGGGGTCGGGGCTACACCTTC. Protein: CASSLNRGRGYTF.

CDR3: CASSKQGVGETQYF. The CDR3 DNA sequence: TGTGCCAGCTCAAAGCAGGGTGTTGGGGAGACCCAGTACTTC. V and J are TRBV18 and TRBJ2-5, with D possibly matching TRBD1 (5 bases). The germline V gene has CDR1 KGHSH and CDR2 LQKENI. This CDR3 comprises 14 residues. V gave up 5 bases and J gave up 5 bases, with 15 bases separating them.

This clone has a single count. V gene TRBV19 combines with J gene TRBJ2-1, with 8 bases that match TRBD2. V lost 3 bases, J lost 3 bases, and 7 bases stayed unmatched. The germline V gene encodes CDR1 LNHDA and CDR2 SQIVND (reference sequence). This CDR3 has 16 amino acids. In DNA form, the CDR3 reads TGTGCCAGTAGTATGCCGGGGGGGACCAACTACAATGAGCAGTTCTTC. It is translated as CASSMPGGTNYNEQFF.

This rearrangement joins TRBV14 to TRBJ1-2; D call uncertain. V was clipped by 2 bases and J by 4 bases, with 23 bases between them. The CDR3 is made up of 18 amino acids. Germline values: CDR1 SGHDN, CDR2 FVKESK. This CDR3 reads CASSQRSLRGSRVYGYTF. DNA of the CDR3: TGTGCCAGCAGCCAACGTAGCCTCCGGGGATCGAGGGTCTATGGCTACACCTTC.

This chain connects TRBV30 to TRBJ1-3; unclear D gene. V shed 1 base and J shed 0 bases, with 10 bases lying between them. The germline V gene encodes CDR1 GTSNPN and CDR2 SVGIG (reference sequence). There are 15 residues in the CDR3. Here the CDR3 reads CAWSGAGFSGNTIYF. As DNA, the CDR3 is TGTGCCTGGAGTGGGGCAGGATTCTCTGGAAACACCATATATTTT. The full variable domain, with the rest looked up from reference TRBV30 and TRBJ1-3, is SQTIHQWPATLVQPVGSPLSLECTVEGTSNPNLYWYRQAAGRGLQLLFYSVGIGQISSEVPQNLSASRPQDRQFILSSKKLLLSDSGFYLCAWSGAGFSGNTIYFGEGSWLTVV.

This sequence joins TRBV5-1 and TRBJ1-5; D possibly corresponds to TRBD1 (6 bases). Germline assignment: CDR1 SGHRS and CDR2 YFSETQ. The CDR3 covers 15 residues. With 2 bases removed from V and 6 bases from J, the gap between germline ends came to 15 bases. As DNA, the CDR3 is TGCGCCAGCAGCTTAGATAGCGGGGGGGCTCAGCCCCAGCATTTT. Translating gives CASSLDSGGAQPQHF.

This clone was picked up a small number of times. CDR3 amino acids: CASSSRMNTEAFF. CDR3 DNA sequence: TGTGCCAGCAGCTCCCGGATGAACACTGAAGCTTTCTTT. V is TRBV7-9 and J is TRBJ1-1; no definite D call. Germline CDR1 SEHNR, CDR2 FQNEAQ (reference sequence). This CDR3 is built from 13 residues. V lost 4 bases and J lost 0, with 6 bases in between.

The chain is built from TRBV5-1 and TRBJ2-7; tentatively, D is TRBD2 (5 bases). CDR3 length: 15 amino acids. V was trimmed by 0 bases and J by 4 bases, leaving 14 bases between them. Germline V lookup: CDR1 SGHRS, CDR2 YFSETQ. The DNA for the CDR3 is TGCGCCAGCAGCTTGGTTAAGGGAGTCTTTTACGAGCAGTACTTC. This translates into CASSLVKGVFYEQYF.